One and the same sample provided the 5 T cell receptor beta chains below, sequenced in a study of shared clonotypes between healthy human individuals. The method was immunoSEQ multiplex PCR; TCRdb's version includes in-frame clones alone and lacks a portion of them. The table records approximately 1,500,000 clones, 95% to 99% of them present only once. The source material was naive CD4+ T cells sorted from blood. Subset noted: CD45RA+ positively selected. Receptors originate from a man aged 25 to 40 in good health.

CDR3: CASSLVPTLLNTEAFF. For the CDR3, the DNA is TGTGCCAGCAGCTTGGTGCCTACCCTTCTAAACACTGAAGCTTTCTTT. This rearrangement joins TRBV5-4 to TRBJ1-1, with D hard to call. Deletions cut 0 bases from V and 2 bases from J, with 14 bases between. Germline V lookup: CDR1 SGHNT, CDR2 YYREEE (reference sequence). The CDR3 is 16 residues long.

The CDR3 spells CASSYVRLAFF. CDR3 nucleotide sequence: TGTGCCAGCAGTTACGTAAGGTTGGCGTTCTTC. The chain carries TRBV6-6 and TRBJ2-1; D remains ambiguous. Germline CDR1 is MNHNY and CDR2 is SVGAGI (reference sequence). The CDR3 loop spans 11 amino acids. V gave up 2 bases and J gave up 15 bases, with 11 bases separating them.

The rearrangement joins TRBV14 to TRBJ1-2; 10 bases are a match to TRBD1. The CDR3 covers 15 residues. CDR1 and CDR2 from the germline V gene are SGHDN and FVKESK. The V gene end was trimmed by 3 bases and the J gene end by 8 bases; junction bases not matched to a gene: 9. The CDR3 DNA is TGTGCCAGCAGCCAGAGAGGGACAGGGGCCCGGGGCTACACCTTC. Translating gives CASSQRGTGARGYTF.

The chain uses TRBV6-4 and TRBJ2-3; D is possibly TRBD2 (5 bases). V lost 4 bases, J lost 6 bases, and 8 bases lay in between. Germline assignment: CDR1 MRHNA and CDR2 SNTAGT. The CDR3 extends over 12 amino acids. In DNA, the CDR3 is TGTGCCAGCAGTGCGCGAGGGGATACGCAGTATTTT. This codes for CASSARGDTQYF.

The chain has TRBV10-1 and TRBJ1-1; TRBD1 might be the D (6 bases). Trimming removed 6 bases at V and 4 bases at J, with 15 bases between. This CDR3 contains 14 residues. Per the germline V gene, CDR1 is WNHNN and CDR2 is SYGVQD (reference sequence). CDR3 in amino acids: CASSSTGGRTEAFF. CDR3 nucleotide sequence: TGCGCCAGCAGCTCGACAGGAGGTCGCACTGAAGCTTTCTTT.